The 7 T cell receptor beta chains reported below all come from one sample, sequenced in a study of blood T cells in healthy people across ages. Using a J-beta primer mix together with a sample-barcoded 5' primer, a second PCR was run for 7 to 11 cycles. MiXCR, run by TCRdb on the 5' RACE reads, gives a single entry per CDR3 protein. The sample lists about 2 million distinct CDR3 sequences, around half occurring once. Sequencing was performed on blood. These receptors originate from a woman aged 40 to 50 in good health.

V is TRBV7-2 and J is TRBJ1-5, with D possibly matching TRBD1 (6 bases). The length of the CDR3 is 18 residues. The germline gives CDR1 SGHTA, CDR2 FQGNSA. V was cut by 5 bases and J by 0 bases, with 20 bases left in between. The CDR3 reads CASSILPGTINSNQPQHF. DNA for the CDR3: TGTGCCAGCAGCATACTTCCCGGGACAATTAATAGCAATCAGCCCCAGCATTTT.

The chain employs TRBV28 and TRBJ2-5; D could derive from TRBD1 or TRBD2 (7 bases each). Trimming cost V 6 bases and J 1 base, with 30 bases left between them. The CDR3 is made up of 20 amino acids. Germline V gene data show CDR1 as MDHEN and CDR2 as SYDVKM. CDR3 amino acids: CASSAEGRGPPKDPQETQYF. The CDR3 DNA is TGTGCCAGCAGCGCTGAGGGGAGGGGGCCGCCAAAAGATCCCCAAGAGACCCAGTACTTC.

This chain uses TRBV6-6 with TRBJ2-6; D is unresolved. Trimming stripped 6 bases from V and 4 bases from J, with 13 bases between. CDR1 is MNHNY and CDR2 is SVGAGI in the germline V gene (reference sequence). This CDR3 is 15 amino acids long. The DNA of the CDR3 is TGTGCCAGCAGCGTGGAGCCCTTGGGGGCCAACGTCCTGACTTTC. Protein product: CASSVEPLGANVLTF.

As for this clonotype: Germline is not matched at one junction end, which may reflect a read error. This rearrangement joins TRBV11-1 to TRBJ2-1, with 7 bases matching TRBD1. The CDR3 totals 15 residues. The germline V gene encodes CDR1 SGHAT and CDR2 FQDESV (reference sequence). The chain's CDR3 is CASSLDRGAVDERFF. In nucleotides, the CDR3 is TGTGCCAGCAGCTTAGACAGGGGCGCGGTCGATGAGCGGTTCTTT. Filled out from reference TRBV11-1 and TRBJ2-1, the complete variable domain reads EAEVAQSPRYKITEKSQAVAFWCDPISGHATLYWYRQILGQGPELLVQFQDESVVDDSQLPKDRFSAERLKGVDSTLKIQPAELGDSAMYLCASSLDRGAVDERFFGPGTRLTVL.

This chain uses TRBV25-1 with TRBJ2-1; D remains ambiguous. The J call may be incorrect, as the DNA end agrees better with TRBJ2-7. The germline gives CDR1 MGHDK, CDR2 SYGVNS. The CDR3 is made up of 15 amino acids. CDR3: CASSEPLGRSYEQYF. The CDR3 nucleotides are TGTGCCAGCAGTGAACCTTTGGGCAGATCCTACGAGCAGTACTTC.

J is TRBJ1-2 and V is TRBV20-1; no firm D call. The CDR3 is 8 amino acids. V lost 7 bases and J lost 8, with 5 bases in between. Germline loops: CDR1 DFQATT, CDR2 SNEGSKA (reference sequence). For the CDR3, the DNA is TGCAGTGGAGAAGGCTACACCTTC. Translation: CSGEGYTF.

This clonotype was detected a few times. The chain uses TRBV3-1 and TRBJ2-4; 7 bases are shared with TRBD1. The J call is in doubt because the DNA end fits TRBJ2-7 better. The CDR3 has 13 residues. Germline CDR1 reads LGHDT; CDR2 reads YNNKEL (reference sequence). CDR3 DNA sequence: TGTGCCAGCAGACTGGGACAGTCATACGAGCAGTACTTC. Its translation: CASRLGQSYEQYF.